The clone carrying this T cell receptor beta chain was counted only a few times. Genomic DNA acted as the template from which TCR beta VDJ combination and CDR3 sequence profiling were carried out. MiXCR was run by TCRdb on the reads, yielding one entry per CDR3 protein. The sample carries about 180,000 distinct CDR3 sequences, around 48% recorded once. Germline CDR1 and CDR2: SNHLY and FYNNEI. The CDR3 runs 15 residues. V was clipped by 8 bases and J by 2 bases; unmatched bases: 6. This specimen belongs to a study of CD8+CD57+ T cells in acquired aplastic anemia. Patients chosen for sequencing had shown CD8+CD57+ cell expansion by flow cytometry.

Sequencing used sorted CD4+, CD8+, or CD8+CD57+ T cells (not recorded which) from PBMCs. The sequence was collected from a human donor with aplastic anemia. This chain joins TRBV2 and TRBJ1-5; 10 nucleotides align to TRBD1. Here the CDR3 reads CASSAGTGGNQPQHF. The DNA of the CDR3 is TGTGCCAGCTCAGCCGGGACAGGGGGCAATCAGCCCCAGCATTTT.